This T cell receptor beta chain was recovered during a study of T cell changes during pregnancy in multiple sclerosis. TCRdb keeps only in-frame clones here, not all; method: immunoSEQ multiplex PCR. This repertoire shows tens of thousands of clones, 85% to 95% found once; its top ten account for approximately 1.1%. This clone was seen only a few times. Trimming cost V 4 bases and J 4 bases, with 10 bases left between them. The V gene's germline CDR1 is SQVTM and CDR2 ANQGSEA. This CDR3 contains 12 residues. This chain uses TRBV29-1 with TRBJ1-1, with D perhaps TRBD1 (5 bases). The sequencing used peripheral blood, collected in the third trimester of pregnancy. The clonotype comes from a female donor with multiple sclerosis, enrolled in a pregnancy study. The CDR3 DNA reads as TGCAGCGTTGGAACAGACAGCACTGAAGCTTTCTTT. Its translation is CSVGTDSTEAFF.